Here is one TCR beta chain with its context. Its antigen remains unidentified. The data belong to a study of vaccination and CD4 T cells after COVID-19. Across the study: Post-COVID specimens were obtained a median approximately 99 days after diagnosis (range 35 to 161). Points from the study as a whole: In convalescent patients, a median about 88% of post-vaccine SARS-CoV-2-reactive clones appeared only after vaccination.

Using its own MiXCR run on the PCR reads, TCRdb lists one record per CDR3 protein. The sample holds 20,000 to 25,000 distinct CDR3 sequences; around 60% are singletons and the top ten take 1% to 1.4%. Germline V lookup: CDR1 SEHNR, CDR2 FQNEAQ (reference sequence). The V end was cut by 1 base, the J end by 0 bases, with 10 bases between. The CDR3 totals 16 residues. The source is a human donor who had recovered from COVID-19. This specimen was CD4+ T cells from blood, taken before SARS-CoV-2 vaccination. V is TRBV7-9 and J is TRBJ1-3; D remains ambiguous. The CDR3 sequence: CASSLGRGSSGNTIYF. The CDR3, as DNA: TGTGCCAGCAGCTTAGGACGGGGTAGCTCTGGAAACACCATATATTTT.